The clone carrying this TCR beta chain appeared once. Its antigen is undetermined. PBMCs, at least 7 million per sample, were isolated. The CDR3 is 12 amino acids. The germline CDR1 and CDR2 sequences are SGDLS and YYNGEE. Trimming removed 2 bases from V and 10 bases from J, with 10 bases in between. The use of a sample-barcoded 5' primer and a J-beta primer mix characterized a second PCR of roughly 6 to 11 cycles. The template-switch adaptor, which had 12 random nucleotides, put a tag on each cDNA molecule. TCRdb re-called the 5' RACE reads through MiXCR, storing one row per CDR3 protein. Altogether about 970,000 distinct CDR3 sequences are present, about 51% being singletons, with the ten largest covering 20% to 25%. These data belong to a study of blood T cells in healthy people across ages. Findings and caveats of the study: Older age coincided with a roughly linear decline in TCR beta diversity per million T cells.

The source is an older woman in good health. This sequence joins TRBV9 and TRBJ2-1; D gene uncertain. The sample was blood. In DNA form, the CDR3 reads TGTGCCAGCAGCGTGGTCGCTGGCGAGCAGTTCTTC. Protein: CASSVVAGEQFF.